Detailed here is one T cell receptor (beta chain). The data belong to a study of T cell changes during pregnancy in multiple sclerosis. Profiling relied on immunoSEQ multiplex PCR, and the TCRdb table lists in-frame clones only, not all of them. This table has about 79,000 clones, around 95% appearing once. The CDR3 contains 12 residues. Germline V gives CDR1 MGHRA, CDR2 YSYEKL. The J segment lost 4 bases and the V segment lost 6 bases, leaving 1 base of the junction unmatched. V is TRBV4-1 and J is TRBJ2-3, with 7 nucleotides matching TRBD2. The TCR sequence derives from a female donor in good health, enrolled as a control in a pregnancy study. This specimen consisted of peripheral blood, obtained in the second trimester of pregnancy. This CDR3 reads CASRTSADTQYF. Here the CDR3 DNA reads TGCGCCAGCAGAACTAGCGCAGATACGCAGTATTTT.